The 30 T cell receptor beta chains in this list originate from one sample, sequenced in a study of vaccination and CD4 T cells after COVID-19. Sequencing of cultured CD4+ T cell DNA used the Oncomine TCR Beta short-read assay. TCRdb independently ran MiXCR on the PCR reads; one entry per CDR3 protein. This sample has 15,000 or so distinct CDR3 sequences, with around a third found just once. Regarding treatment: approximately 11-day PBMC culture with coronavirus spike peptide pools or control peptides (ViraFEST assay). For these receptors, no antigen is known. Material for sequencing was cultured CD4+ T cells from blood. These receptors were obtained from a human donor with COVID-19.

The J gene is TRBJ1-6, the V gene TRBV28, with a weak D call TRBD1 (5 bases). CDR3 length: 16 amino acids. Germline values: CDR1 MDHEN, CDR2 SYDVKM. Trimming took 6 bases from V and 9 from J, leaving 21 bases between them. The CDR3: CASRTESGRVGSPLHF. The CDR3 DNA reads as TGTGCCAGCAGAACGGAGTCGGGCAGGGTGGGTTCACCCCTCCACTTT.

The table lists this clonotype with a few counts. This rearrangement joins TRBV10-3 to TRBJ2-2; no firm D call. CDR3 length: 14 residues. Trimming removed 4 bases from V and 6 bases from J, with 12 bases in between. Germline CDR1 and CDR2: ENHRY and SYGVKD. CDR3 in DNA: TGTGCCATCAGTGTCGCTCCGGGCTCCGGGGAGCTGTTTTTT. Translating it yields CAISVAPGSGELFF.

The chain joins TRBV11-2 to TRBJ1-2; 10 bases line up with TRBD1. The CDR3 runs 14 residues. Losses at the gene ends were 5 bases for V and 6 bases for J; bases not matched to a gene: 6. CDR1 and CDR2 from the germline V gene are SGHAT and FQNNGV. In DNA, the CDR3 is TGTGCCAGCAGCAGGACAGGGGGATTGAATGGCTACACCTTC. Translated, it gives CASSRTGGLNGYTF.

This chain links TRBV28 with TRBJ2-7; D is undetermined. The CDR3 totals 14 residues. Germline loops: CDR1 MDHEN, CDR2 SYDVKM. The germline V and J ends were trimmed by 4 bases and 0 bases, with 10 bases remaining between them. This CDR3 reads CASSSDPSSYEQYF. The CDR3 DNA follows: TGTGCCAGCAGTTCAGACCCTAGCTCCTACGAGCAGTACTTC. The whole variable domain, remainder taken from reference TRBV28 and TRBJ2-7, is DVKVTQSSRYLVKRTGEKVFLECVQDMDHENMFWYRQDPGLGLRLIYFSYDVKMKEKGDIPEGYSVSREKKERFSLILESASTNQTSMYLCASSSDPSSYEQYFGPGTRLTVT.

On this clonotype: The junction does not match germline at one end; this may be a read error. The rearrangement joins TRBV7-9 to TRBJ2-1, with 8 bases that match TRBD2. This CDR3 is 16 amino acids long. CDR1 is SEHNR, CDR2 FQNEAQ, per germline (reference sequence). CDR3 sequence reads: CASSLAGGRIHNEQFF. The CDR3 DNA is TGTGCCAGCAGCCTAGCGGGCGGGCGGATCCACAATGAGCAGTTCTTC.

This clonotype has just a few counts. The rearrangement links TRBV27 to TRBJ2-5; maybe TRBD2 (5 bases). The CDR3 is 11 residues long. Germline V CDR1 and CDR2: MNHEY, SMNVEV (reference sequence). V was clipped by 4 bases and J by 7 bases, with 7 bases between them. DNA for the CDR3: TGTGCCAGCAGTTATGGAGGGACCCAGTACTTC. Protein product: CASSYGGTQYF.

This clonotype was observed a handful of times. CDR3 loop: CASSRQGPNTEAFF. CDR3 DNA sequence: TGTGCCAGCAGCCGACAGGGGCCGAACACTGAAGCTTTCTTT. The chain joins TRBV5-4 to TRBJ1-1; the match to TRBD1 covers 8 bases. This CDR3 has 14 amino acids. V gave up 4 bases and J gave up 1 base; unmatched junction bases: 3. Germline assignment: CDR1 SGHNT and CDR2 YYREEE (reference sequence).

The table lists this clonotype with a few counts. The gene calls are TRBV30 and TRBJ1-3; a possible D gene is TRBD1 (5 bases). Per germline, CDR1 GTSNPN and CDR2 SVGIG (reference sequence). V was shortened by 0 bases and J by 4 bases, with 7 bases between the two germline ends. CDR3 length equals 13 residues. The CDR3 sequence: CAWSVGVGNTIYF. In nucleotides, the CDR3 is TGTGCCTGGAGTGTAGGGGTCGGAAACACCATATATTTT.

The count of this clonotype is one. This chain joins TRBV5-3 and TRBJ1-5; TRBD1 matches at 8 bases. TRBV5-3 is reported as an ORF; its role is uncertain. V was clipped by 4 bases and J by 3 bases; unmatched bases: 12. The CDR3 contains 17 residues. The CDR3 sequence is CARSPDREPLPNQPQHF. The CDR3 DNA is TGTGCCAGAAGCCCGGACAGGGAGCCCTTACCCAATCAGCCCCAGCATTTT.

The chain uses TRBV6-2 or TRBV6-3 and TRBJ2-2; 7 nucleotides match TRBD1. V lost 6 bases to trimming and J lost 1 base; unmatched junction nucleotides: 8. CDR1 is MNHEY, CDR2 SVGEGT, per germline. This CDR3 has 16 residues. This CDR3 is CASSYPGQMNTGELFF. The CDR3, as DNA: TGTGCCAGCAGCTACCCGGGACAGATGAACACCGGGGAGCTGTTTTTT.

The chain has TRBV7-2 and TRBJ2-5, with 13 positions matching TRBD2. Germline V gives CDR1 SGHTA, CDR2 FQGNSA. V was clipped by 3 bases and J by 4 bases; unmatched bases: 2. There are 15 residues in the CDR3. As DNA, the CDR3 is TGTGCCAGCAGCTTCTGGACTAGCGGGGGAGAGACCCAGTACTTC. Amino acids: CASSFWTSGGETQYF.

The chain has TRBV2 and TRBJ2-3; 10 nucleotides match TRBD1. The CDR3 is 15 residues long. Germline V gives CDR1 SNHLY, CDR2 FYNNEI. J gave up 4 bases and V 3 bases, and 4 bases lay outside the gene matches. The chain's CDR3 is CASSEDRGKPDTQYF. The DNA for the CDR3 is TGTGCCAGCAGTGAGGACAGGGGGAAACCAGATACGCAGTATTTT.

This clonotype was seen only a few times. The rearrangement joins TRBV11-2 to TRBJ1-2, with D tentatively TRBD1 (5 bases). V was clipped by 5 bases and J by 5 bases, with 15 bases between them. CDR1 is SGHAT, CDR2 FQNNGV, per germline. The CDR3 is 14 amino acids. The CDR3 reads CASSEDRSWYGYTF. The CDR3 DNA reads TGTGCCAGCAGCGAAGACAGATCCTGGTATGGCTACACCTTC.

This rearrangement joins TRBV12-5 to TRBJ2-5, with D possibly being TRBD1 (6 bases). The CDR3 is 13 amino acids. Germline assignment: CDR1 LGHNT and CDR2 FRNRAP. The CDR3 DNA is TGTGCCGTGGAAACAGGGCAAACCGAGACCCAGTACTTC. Its translation is CAVETGQTETQYF.

The chain carries TRBV11-2 and TRBJ2-7; D is unresolved. The CDR3 consists of 16 residues. The germline V gene has CDR1 SGHAT and CDR2 FQNNGV. V lost 0 bases, J lost 2 bases, and 14 bases lay in between. In nucleotides, the CDR3 is TGTGCCAGCAGCTTAGATTGGTCGCCAGGAGCCTACGAGCAGTACTTC. Protein sequence: CASSLDWSPGAYEQYF.

The chain carries TRBV20-1 and TRBJ1-2; the D gene is possibly TRBD1 (5 bases). Germline V gene data show CDR1 as DFQATT and CDR2 as SNEGSKA (reference sequence). Trimming left V 1 base short and J 8 bases short, with 17 bases between. This CDR3 has 14 amino acids. CDR3 residues: CSARATGTGLGYTF. DNA for the CDR3: TGCAGTGCTAGAGCGACCGGGACCGGACTCGGCTACACCTTC.

This clonotype was picked up a small number of times. The DNA is left out, because the CDR3 cannot be placed on it with certainty; the CDR3 is given as TCRdb lists it. This chain joins TRBV2 and TRBJ2-4; the table's D call, TRBD1, has no DNA check behind it. The CDR3 comprises 14 residues, both ends counted. Looked up from germline, CDR1 is SNHLY and CDR2 is FYNNEI. This chain's CDR3 is CASSEWGQGAVGYF.

The V and J genes are TRBV10-1 and TRBJ1-1; 9 bases map to TRBD1. Germline CDR1 and CDR2: WNHNN and SYGVQD (reference sequence). CDR3 length equals 19 residues. J was trimmed by 6 bases and V by 0 bases; bases with no gene match: 17. DNA of the CDR3: TGCGCCAGCAGTGAGTCCAAGGGTAGGACAGGGGAGGGGAGGTCTGAAGCTTTCTTT. The encoded protein is CASSESKGRTGEGRSEAFF.

The chain employs TRBV6-2 or TRBV6-3 and TRBJ2-1, with 8 nucleotides matching TRBD2. CDR1 is MNHEY, CDR2 SVGEGT, per germline. The V gene end was trimmed by 7 bases and the J gene end by 2 bases; junction bases not matched to a gene: 7. CDR3 length equals 15 residues. This CDR3 is CASITSGTAYNEQFF. The CDR3 DNA sequence: TGTGCCAGCATCACTAGCGGAACCGCCTACAATGAGCAGTTCTTC.

Only a few counts were recorded for this clonotype. The chain is built from TRBV20-1 and TRBJ1-4; D gene ambiguous. The CDR3 is 11 amino acids. Trimming took off 5 bases at V and 6 bases at J, with 7 bases between the two ends. CDR1 and CDR2 (germline): DFQATT, SNEGSKA (reference sequence). The CDR3 loop reads CSAPRDEKLFF. The CDR3 DNA is TGCAGTGCTCCGAGAGATGAAAAACTGTTTTTT.

The V and J genes are TRBV6-1 and TRBJ2-1; 11 nucleotides align to TRBD2. The CDR3 totals 14 residues. From germline, CDR1 is MNHNS and CDR2 SASEGT. Trimming at V came to 6 bases and at J to 8 bases, leaving 6 bases not matched to a gene. In DNA form, the CDR3 reads TGTGCCAGCAGCCACGGGACTAGCGGCGATGAGCAGTTCTTC. The encoded protein is CASSHGTSGDEQFF.

The sample holds a few counts of this clonotype. The chain recombines TRBV5-1 with TRBJ2-2; D ambiguous. The CDR3 is made up of 15 amino acids. Trimming took off 0 bases at V and 2 bases at J, with 8 bases between the two ends. Per the germline V gene, CDR1 is SGHRS and CDR2 is YFSETQ. The CDR3 sequence: CASSLVGDNTGELFF. The CDR3, as DNA: TGCGCCAGCAGCTTGGTGGGCGATAACACCGGGGAGCTGTTTTTT.

The chain combines TRBV2 with TRBJ1-1; possible D gene TRBD1, 5 bases. Deletions cut 7 bases from V and 4 bases from J, with 19 bases between. The CDR3 is 15 residues long. CDR1 and CDR2 from the germline V gene are SNHLY and FYNNEI. In nucleotides, the CDR3 is TGTGCCAGCACTGTCGGGCAGGGACGGGGCACTGAAGCTTTCTTT. Residues: CASTVGQGRGTEAFF.

The chain uses TRBV19 and TRBJ2-7; the match to TRBD1 covers 11 bases. The CDR3 consists of 15 residues. From germline, CDR1 is LNHDA and CDR2 SQIVND (reference sequence). The trim removed 3 bases at V and 3 bases at J, leaving 4 bases unmatched. The CDR3 protein is CASSIGGQGGYEQYF. In DNA form, the CDR3 reads TGTGCCAGTAGTATCGGGGGACAGGGGGGCTACGAGCAGTACTTC.

The CDR3 reads CASSLSSTGAYNEQFF. Written as DNA, the CDR3 is TGTGCCAGCAGCTTATCCAGCACAGGGGCCTACAATGAGCAGTTCTTC. The chain combines TRBV7-2 with TRBJ2-1; 7 nucleotides agree with TRBD1. Germline trimming cut 2 bases from V and 2 bases from J; bases unmatched to any gene: 6. Germline CDR1 reads SGHTA; CDR2 reads FQGNSA. There are 16 residues in the CDR3.

The chain joins TRBV6-1 to TRBJ1-2; D is possibly TRBD1 (6 bases). The CDR3 runs to 14 residues. Trimming removed 4 bases from V and 4 bases from J, with 13 bases in between. Germline lookup yields CDR1 MNHNS and CDR2 SASEGT. This CDR3 reads CASSALRGSYGYTF. Written as DNA, the CDR3 is TGTGCCAGCAGTGCCCTCAGGGGAAGCTATGGCTACACCTTC.

This clonotype ranks as medium-sized. The rearrangement joins TRBV2 to TRBJ2-7; D is perhaps TRBD2 (6 bases). Trimming took 6 bases from V and 0 from J, leaving 12 bases between them. The CDR3 length is 14 residues. Germline-derived CDR1 and CDR2 are SNHLY and FYNNEI. The CDR3 nucleotides read TGTGCCAGCAGAAGGACTATGAGCTCCTACGAGCAGTACTTC. Amino acids: CASRRTMSSYEQYF.

The rearrangement joins TRBV2 to TRBJ1-2, with 7 bases aligning to TRBD1. CDR3 length: 14 residues. Germline assignment: CDR1 SNHLY and CDR2 FYNNEI. Trimming removed 6 bases from V and 7 bases from J; junction bases left unmatched: 11. CDR3 nucleotide sequence: TGTGCCAGCAGCCAGGGGGAGGGATCGGGTGGCTACACCTTC. This codes for CASSQGEGSGGYTF.

The gene calls are TRBV19 and TRBJ2-3; 12 positions match TRBD2. Germline V gene data show CDR1 as LNHDA and CDR2 as SQIVND (reference sequence). The CDR3 runs to 16 residues. V was clipped by 6 bases and J by 3 bases; unmatched bases: 7. CDR3 residues: CASRPLAGGVTDTQYF. In nucleotides, the CDR3 is TGTGCCAGTAGACCCCTAGCGGGGGGGGTGACAGATACGCAGTATTTT. The complete variable domain, with remaining parts taken from reference TRBV19 and TRBJ2-3, reads DGGITQSPKYLFRKEGQNVTLSCEQNLNHDAMYWYRQDPGQGLRLIYYSQIVNDFQKGDIAEGYSVSREKKESFPLTVTSAQKNPTAFYLCASRPLAGGVTDTQYFGPGTRLTVL.

This chain joins TRBV20-1 and TRBJ2-7; D remains unclear. Looked up from germline, CDR1 is DFQATT and CDR2 is SNEGSKA (reference sequence). With 3 bases removed from V and 0 bases from J, the gap between germline ends came to 3 bases. This CDR3 is built from 11 residues. The CDR3 region is CSARLSYEQYF. In DNA form, the CDR3 reads TGCAGTGCTAGGCTCTCCTACGAGCAGTACTTC.